Below, 28 T cell receptor beta chains from the same sample are listed, as sequenced in a study of T cells after yellow fever vaccination. MiXCR was run by TCRdb on the 5' RACE reads, yielding one entry per CDR3 protein. Of roughly 150,000 distinct CDR3 sequences in the sample, around 7.2% were seen once. The sequences come from CD4+ T cells sorted from PBMCs, collected less than 6 days after the first yellow fever vaccination. These receptors all come from a man between 18 and 29 years old who received the YFV17D yellow fever vaccine.

This clonotype came up a few times. CDR3 residues: CAWSNSGGYTF. In DNA form, the CDR3 reads TGTGCCTGGAGTAACAGTGGTGGCTACACCTTC. This chain connects TRBV30 to TRBJ1-2, with D unclear. Germline values: CDR1 GTSNPN, CDR2 SVGIG (reference sequence). The CDR3 runs 11 residues. The V gene lost 2 bases and the J gene lost 7 bases, with 8 bases spanning the gap.

This clonotype has only a few counts. CDR3 loop: CASSFGQVYNEQFF. The CDR3 region has the DNA TGTGCCAGCAGCTTCGGGCAGGTATACAATGAGCAGTTCTTC. The J gene is TRBJ2-1, the V gene TRBV5-6; D ambiguous. V was trimmed by 2 bases and J by 4 bases, leaving 10 bases between them. Germline V gene lookup returns CDR1 SGHDT and CDR2 YYEEEE. This CDR3 spans 14 amino acids.

This clonotype has at least ten counts. The CDR3 here is CASSLLGYGYTF. The CDR3 nucleotides read TGCGCCAGCAGCTTGTTAGGATATGGCTACACCTTC. The chain couples TRBV5-1 to TRBJ1-2, with D unresolved. The CDR3 covers 12 residues. V was cut by 1 base and J by 5 bases, with 6 bases left in between. The germline gives CDR1 SGHRS, CDR2 YFSETQ.

This clonotype was observed many times. The chain has TRBV13 and TRBJ2-3; TRBD2 aligns across 9 bases. The V segment lost 1 base and the J segment 1 base; nucleotides outside the gene matches: 6. The CDR3 is 17 residues long. Germline V gene sequence: CDR1 PRHDT, CDR2 FYEKMQ (reference sequence). In DNA form, the CDR3 reads TGTGCCAGCAGCTTAGCGGCTAGCGGGGTGGGCACAGATACGCAGTATTTT. This gives the protein CASSLAASGVGTDTQYF.

This clonotype appeared many times. V and J are TRBV6-2 or TRBV6-3 and TRBJ2-7; D not resolved. The V end lost 4 bases, the J end lost 3 bases, and 28 bases lay between the germline ends. The CDR3 loop spans 19 amino acids. Germline CDR1 MNHEY, CDR2 SVGEGT. CDR3 sequence reads: CASSSGSNRFKSAVYEQYV. CDR3 bases: TGTGCCAGCAGTTCAGGAAGTAACCGGTTTAAATCGGCGGTCTACGAGCAGTACGTC.

This clonotype was picked up many times. The chain carries TRBV7-2 and TRBJ2-3; possibly TRBD2 for D (5 bases). Trimming pared 0 bases from V and 2 bases from J, leaving 6 bases between. CDR3 size: 14 residues. Germline V gene data show CDR1 as SGHTA and CDR2 as FQGNSA. CDR3: CASSLAGVTDTQYF. The CDR3 region has the DNA TGTGCCAGCAGCTTAGCCGGGGTCACAGATACGCAGTATTTT.

The genes are TRBV5-1 and TRBJ1-5; 9 nucleotides match TRBD1. The junction had 2 bases not matched to a gene; V was cut back by 3 bases and J by 1 base. In germline, CDR1 is SGHRS, CDR2 YFSETQ. CDR3 length equals 15 residues. The DNA for the CDR3 is TGCGCCAGCAGCTGGGGACAGGGAAGCAATCAGCCCCAGCATTTT. This encodes CASSWGQGSNQPQHF. Looking up the rest from reference TRBV5-1 and TRBJ1-5 gives the full variable domain: KAGVTQTPRYLIKTRGQQVTLSCSPISGHRSVSWYQQTPGQGLQFLFEYFSETQRNKGNFPGRFSGRQFSNSRSEMNVSTLELGDSALYLCASSWGQGSNQPQHFGDGTRLSIL.

This clonotype came up many times. The V call is TRBV18, the J call TRBJ2-3, with D maybe TRBD1 (6 bases). The CDR3 consists of 15 residues. The V end lost 4 bases, the J end lost 4 bases, and 15 bases lay between the germline ends. Germline V CDR1 and CDR2: KGHSH, LQKENI. CDR3 loop: CASSQATGRADTQYF. The CDR3 region has the DNA TGTGCCAGCTCACAGGCGACAGGCCGGGCAGATACGCAGTATTTT.

This clonotype was observed a handful of times. The rearrangement uses TRBV7-8 and TRBJ2-5, with D maybe TRBD1 (5 bases). The V and J ends lost 6 bases and 3 bases respectively, with 17 bases between them. CDR3 length equals 15 residues. CDR1 is SGHVS and CDR2 is FQNEAQ in the germline V gene. In DNA form, the CDR3 reads TGTGCCAGCAGTCAGATGGGGCAGGGCGAAGAGACCCAGTACTTC. Its translation is CASSQMGQGEETQYF.

As concerns this clonotype: At one end the junction does not follow the germline gene, possibly because of a read error. V gene TRBV7-6 combines with J gene TRBJ1-1, with D tentatively TRBD1 (5 bases). CDR1 is SGHVS and CDR2 is FNYEAQ in the germline V gene. The CDR3 consists of 14 residues. The CDR3 sequence is CVSSSVGTNTEAFF. The CDR3 coding sequence is TGTGTCAGCAGCTCGGTGGGGACGAACACTGAAGCTTTCTTT.

This clonotype appeared a few times. This rearrangement joins TRBV20-1 to TRBJ2-6; D remains unclear. The CDR3 length is 13 residues. Trimming removed 5 bases at V and 2 bases at J, with 7 bases between. Germline CDR1 and CDR2: DFQATT and SNEGSKA (reference sequence). The CDR3 protein is CSAPATGANVLTF. Written as DNA, the CDR3 is TGCAGTGCTCCTGCGACTGGGGCCAACGTCCTGACTTTC.

This clonotype has a handful of counts. V gene TRBV5-6 combines with J gene TRBJ2-5; 8 positions match TRBD2. CDR1 SGHDT and CDR2 YYEEEE come from the germline V gene. CDR3 size: 16 residues. The J segment lost 4 bases and the V segment lost 0 bases, leaving 8 bases of the junction unmatched. The CDR3, as DNA: TGTGCCAGCAGCTTGGCCGGGGGGGGGCTGGGAGAGACCCAGTACTTC. This translates into CASSLAGGGLGETQYF.

This clonotype was observed a handful of times. The chain has TRBV7-9 and TRBJ2-5, with unresolved D. Germline V gives CDR1 SEHNR, CDR2 FQNEAQ (reference sequence). V was pared by 2 bases and J by 3 bases, with 4 bases between. The CDR3 loop spans 12 amino acids. The CDR3 reads CASSLLEETQYF. CDR3 DNA: TGTGCCAGCAGCTTACTAGAAGAGACCCAGTACTTC.

This clonotype was counted at least ten times. The chain employs TRBV5-1 and TRBJ2-1, with D perhaps matching TRBD1 or TRBD2 (5 bases each). CDR1 and CDR2 (germline): SGHRS, YFSETQ. V lost 4 bases and J lost 9, with 23 bases in between. The CDR3 is made up of 16 amino acids. The CDR3 sequence is CASSPLGVNTRSEQFF. In DNA form, the CDR3 reads TGCGCCAGCAGCCCCCTGGGGGTCAACACGCGGAGTGAGCAGTTCTTC.

This clonotype showed up just a few times. The rearrangement links TRBV7-8 to TRBJ1-5, with D possibly being TRBD1 (6 bases). CDR1 is SGHVS and CDR2 is FQNEAQ in the germline V gene. This CDR3 has 16 amino acids. Trimming took off 5 bases at V and 2 bases at J, with 16 bases between the two ends. The CDR3 nucleotides read TGTGCCAGCAGCGAAGGGGGGAGGGGCGGCAATCAGCCCCAGCATTTT. As protein: CASSEGGRGGNQPQHF. The full variable domain, rest sourced from reference TRBV7-8 and TRBJ1-5, is GAGVSQSPRYKVAKRGQDVALRCDPISGHVSLFWYQQALGQGPEFLTYFQNEAQLDKSGLPSDRFFAERPEGSVSTLKIQRTQQEDSAVYLCASSEGGRGGNQPQHFGDGTRLSIL.

This clonotype was picked up a small number of times. The genes are TRBV27 and TRBJ1-1, with D hard to call. The V gene's germline CDR1 is MNHEY and CDR2 SMNVEV (reference sequence). The CDR3 extends over 14 amino acids. Trimming cost V 4 bases and J 1 base, with 10 bases left between them. CDR3 nucleotides: TGTGCCAGCAGTTCCCCCCCAAGGAACACTGAAGCTTTCTTT. This codes for CASSSPPRNTEAFF.

This clonotype was found a few times. The V gene is TRBV5-1, the J gene TRBJ1-1; 10 nucleotides match TRBD1. Germline V CDR1 and CDR2: SGHRS, YFSETQ. This CDR3 comprises 18 residues. Germline trimming cut 0 bases from V and 0 bases from J; bases unmatched to any gene: 8. CDR3 nucleotide sequence: TGCGCCAGCAGCTTGGAACCGCAGACAGGGGGCCTGAACACTGAAGCTTTCTTT. Its translation: CASSLEPQTGGLNTEAFF. Looking up the rest from reference TRBV5-1 and TRBJ1-1 gives the full variable domain: KAGVTQTPRYLIKTRGQQVTLSCSPISGHRSVSWYQQTPGQGLQFLFEYFSETQRNKGNFPGRFSGRQFSNSRSEMNVSTLELGDSALYLCASSLEPQTGGLNTEAFFGQGTRLTVV.

This clonotype was recorded many times. The chain links TRBV6-1 to TRBJ2-7; no clear D. The V and J ends lost 1 base and 6 bases respectively, with 10 bases between them. The CDR3 runs 13 residues. The germline gives CDR1 MNHNS, CDR2 SASEGT. Here the CDR3 reads CASSEGVHTEQYV. The CDR3 coding sequence is TGTGCCAGCAGTGAAGGGGTCCATACCGAGCAGTACGTC.

This clonotype was counted at least ten times. The rearrangement links TRBV9 to TRBJ2-7; 7 nucleotides match TRBD1. Germline values: CDR1 SGDLS, CDR2 YYNGEE. The CDR3 is 15 amino acids. V shed 3 bases, J shed 2 bases, and the junction held 8 bases outside the gene matches. The CDR3 DNA follows: TGTGCCAGCAGCGCGACCGGGACAGACGCCTACGAGCAGTACTTC. Translated, it gives CASSATGTDAYEQYF.

This clonotype showed up many times. J is TRBJ2-7 and V is TRBV27; a weak D match, TRBD2 (5 bases). The CDR3 extends over 14 amino acids. V lost 5 bases, J lost 7 bases, and 18 bases lay in between. Germline CDR1 reads MNHEY; CDR2 reads SMNVEV (reference sequence). The CDR3 nucleotides read TGTGCCAGCAGTGCTTACAGCGGTCTGGGGGAGCAGTACTTC. Translation: CASSAYSGLGEQYF.

Many counts were recorded for this clonotype. The CDR3 bases are TGTGCCAGCAGCCAAGGATTCTCCTACGAGCAGTACTTC. Its protein is CASSQGFSYEQYF. The rearrangement links TRBV3-1 to TRBJ2-7; D not certain. Looked up from germline, CDR1 is LGHDT and CDR2 is YNNKEL (reference sequence). CDR3 length: 13 amino acids. The ends were cut back, 1 base at V and 0 bases at J, with 4 bases in the middle.

This clonotype was seen ten or more times. The chain recombines TRBV5-1 with TRBJ2-5; no definite D call. The V end lost 4 bases, the J end lost 1 base, and 8 bases lay between the germline ends. This CDR3 has 13 residues. Germline V CDR1 and CDR2: SGHRS, YFSETQ. The CDR3 DNA sequence: TGCGCCAGCAGCCTCGCTTCCCAAGAGACCCAGTACTTC. Amino acid sequence: CASSLASQETQYF.

There are a few counts of this clonotype. The chain uses TRBV20-1 and TRBJ1-1; D may be TRBD1 (5 bases). The CDR3 length is 15 residues. V was pared by 2 bases and J by 1 base, with 14 bases between. Looked up from germline, CDR1 is DFQATT and CDR2 is SNEGSKA (reference sequence). The CDR3 DNA reads as TGCAGTGCTAGAAAATGGGACGGCGCGAACACTGAAGCTTTCTTT. Translated, it gives CSARKWDGANTEAFF.

At least ten counts were recorded for this clonotype. The genes are TRBV28 and TRBJ2-4, with 10 bases lining up with TRBD1. There are 13 residues in the CDR3. Germline V gene data show CDR1 as MDHEN and CDR2 as SYDVKM. V lost 7 bases, J lost 8 bases, and 5 bases stayed unmatched. The DNA of the CDR3 is TGTGCCAGCAACCGGGACAGGGGCTACATTCAGTACTTC. This codes for CASNRDRGYIQYF.

This clonotype was counted ten times or more. The chain joins TRBV7-2 to TRBJ2-7, with 8 bases identical to TRBD1. CDR1 SGHTA and CDR2 FQGNSA come from the germline V gene. The CDR3 runs to 14 residues. J lost 4 bases, V lost 5 bases, and 7 bases had no gene match. In nucleotides, the CDR3 is TGTGCCAGCAGCCCCCAGGGGGCTGGATACGAGCAGTACTTC. Its translation is CASSPQGAGYEQYF.

The CDR3, as DNA: TGCGCCAGCAGCCCGGCTAGCGGCTCCTACGAGCAGTACTTC. Translated, it gives CASSPASGSYEQYF. The chain carries TRBV5-1 and TRBJ2-7; 7 positions match TRBD2. This CDR3 is built from 14 residues. V trimming: 4 bases; J trimming: 0 bases; junction bases outside the gene matches: 4. Germline V gives CDR1 SGHRS, CDR2 YFSETQ.

The chain couples TRBV7-9 to TRBJ2-7; D perhaps matches TRBD2 (6 bases). Germline values: CDR1 SEHNR, CDR2 FQNEAQ (reference sequence). Trimming removed 5 bases from V and 4 bases from J, with 12 bases in between. This CDR3 comprises 13 residues. The CDR3 region is CASSPTAGYEQYF. CDR3 bases: TGTGCCAGCAGCCCCACGGCGGGGTACGAGCAGTACTTC.

In its sample, this clonotype was seen many times. V and J are TRBV6-5 and TRBJ1-6, with a weak D call TRBD1 (5 bases). CDR1 and CDR2 from the germline V gene are MNHEY and SVGAGI. The ends were cut back, 6 bases at V and 7 bases at J, with 19 bases in the middle. The CDR3 covers 16 residues. CDR3: CASRARPGTVNSPLHF. The CDR3 DNA reads as TGTGCCAGCAGAGCCCGACCCGGGACGGTGAATTCACCCCTCCACTTT.